The 30 T cell receptor beta chains below were found in one sample sequenced in a study of early T cells in non-severe SARS-CoV-2 infection (dated by TCRdb to the early 2020s). Receptor amplification or capture employed 5' RACE. Sequencing took place on a NextSeq 500. Clones were called with MiXCR by TCRdb after fastp trimmed the public reads at Q25, and only in-frame beta chains were retained. Each record represents a unique CDR3 protein, reported with the most common genes and DNA among its rows. This sample holds roughly 56,000 distinct CDR3 sequences; approximately 16% were observed only once. The ten top clones hold over 4% of the sample. The sequenced sample was whole blood, obtained at baseline. The receptors shown here come from an adult who was a healthcare worker with PCR-confirmed SARS-CoV-2 infection or an uninfected control (not recorded which).

In this sample, this clonotype turned up a few times. The CDR3 loop is CASSLRGNNEQFF. The CDR3 bases are TGTGCCAGCAGCTTGAGAGGGAACAATGAGCAGTTCTTC. This chain links TRBV13 with TRBJ2-1; tentatively, D is TRBD2 (5 bases). The CDR3 contains 13 residues. Germline V gene data show CDR1 as PRHDT and CDR2 as FYEKMQ (reference sequence). Deletions cut 3 bases from V and 5 bases from J, with 8 bases between. The complete variable domain, with remaining parts taken from reference TRBV13 and TRBJ2-1, reads AAGVIQSPRHLIKEKRETATLKCYPIPRHDTVYWYQQGPGQDPQFLISFYEKMQSDKGSIPDRFSAQQFSDYHSELNMSSLELGDSALYFCASSLRGNNEQFFGPGTRLTVL.

This clonotype was seen ten or more times. The chain joins TRBV7-2 to TRBJ2-7; tentative D call: TRBD1 (7 bases). The CDR3 has 15 residues. V gave up 5 bases and J gave up 3 bases, with 17 bases separating them. The V gene's germline CDR1 is SGHTA and CDR2 FQGNSA. CDR3 DNA sequence: TGTGCCAGCAGCGGCGGGACAGCACTATACTACGAGCAGTACTTC. Its translation: CASSGGTALYYEQYF.

This chain uses TRBV12-3 or TRBV12-4 with TRBJ2-3; no firm D call. The CDR3 contains 12 residues. Trimming took off 6 bases at V and 4 bases at J, with 8 bases between the two ends. CDR3 in amino acids: CASSPSPDTQYF. The CDR3 DNA sequence: TGTGCCAGCAGCCCGAGCCCAGATACGCAGTATTTT.

This clonotype has more than one count but fewer than ten. V usage is TRBV7-9 and J usage is TRBJ2-3, with D possibly being TRBD1 (5 bases). Trimming stripped 2 bases from V and 5 bases from J, with 14 bases between. This CDR3 region has 15 residues. The germline V gene encodes CDR1 SEHNR and CDR2 FQNEAQ (reference sequence). As DNA, the CDR3 is TGTGCCAGCAGCTTAAAGCAGGGTGCTAGAGATACGCAGTATTTT. It is translated as CASSLKQGARDTQYF.

This clonotype was recorded many times. The chain joins TRBV10-1 to TRBJ2-6; the D is unclear. From germline, CDR1 is WNHNN and CDR2 SYGVQD (reference sequence). The germline V and J ends were trimmed by 4 bases and 0 bases, with 4 bases remaining between them. This CDR3 contains 14 residues. The DNA for the CDR3 is TGCGCCAGCAGTGCGGGCTCTGGGGCCAACGTCCTGACTTTC. This codes for CASSAGSGANVLTF.

This clonotype showed up many times. The rearrangement joins TRBV20-1 to TRBJ2-7, with D possibly called TRBD1 or TRBD2 (5 bases each). The V and J ends lost 6 bases and 5 bases respectively, with 14 bases between them. CDR3 size: 12 residues. From germline, CDR1 is DFQATT and CDR2 SNEGSKA (reference sequence). The CDR3 here is CSARDPLHEQYF. Written as DNA, the CDR3 is TGCAGTGCAAGGGACCCCCTCCACGAGCAGTACTTC.

The chain employs TRBV28 and TRBJ1-2; no clear D gene. In germline, CDR1 is MDHEN, CDR2 SYDVKM. V shed 7 bases and J shed 4 bases, with 16 bases lying between them. The CDR3 runs 14 residues. The CDR3 loop is CASIDERPPYGYTF. In DNA form, the CDR3 reads TGTGCCAGCATTGATGAGAGGCCCCCCTATGGCTACACCTTC.

The chain employs TRBV3-1 and TRBJ2-3; 8 bases fit TRBD2. Germline V gives CDR1 LGHDT, CDR2 YNNKEL (reference sequence). The V and J ends lost 3 bases and 2 bases, in that order; junction bases with no gene match: 16. The CDR3 totals 19 residues. CDR3 amino acids: CASSQGPTIKREITDTQYF. The CDR3 DNA follows: TGTGCCAGCAGCCAGGGCCCCACAATCAAGCGGGAGATCACAGATACGCAGTATTTT.

This chain connects TRBV4-1 to TRBJ1-1; 10 nucleotides agree with TRBD1. CDR3 size: 16 residues. Germline CDR1 is MGHRA and CDR2 is YSYEKL. The trim removed 1 base at V and 5 bases at J, leaving 7 bases unmatched. The CDR3 here is CASSQGLTGGVTEAFF. For the CDR3, the DNA is TGCGCCAGCAGCCAAGGCCTGACAGGGGGCGTAACTGAAGCTTTCTTT.

The chain recombines TRBV28 with TRBJ1-4, with D hard to call. The germline V gene encodes CDR1 MDHEN and CDR2 SYDVKM. This CDR3 comprises 13 residues. Trimming removed 6 bases at V and 8 bases at J, with 13 bases between. Here the CDR3 DNA reads TGTGCCAGCAGCCCGGACGGATACGAAAAACTGTTTTTT. This sequence encodes CASSPDGYEKLFF.

This clonotype was seen only a few times. This chain uses TRBV10-1 with TRBJ2-3; 11 nucleotides line up with TRBD1. Germline lookup yields CDR1 WNHNN and CDR2 SYGVQD (reference sequence). This CDR3 region has 17 residues. Germline trimming cut 2 bases from V and 2 bases from J; bases unmatched to any gene: 6. Here the CDR3 DNA reads TGCGCCAGCAGTGAGGGACAGGGGGCGGGAGACACAGATACGCAGTATTTT. Residues: CASSEGQGAGDTDTQYF.

The chain combines TRBV25-1 with TRBJ2-7; TRBD2 agrees at 10 bases. Germline CDR1 reads MGHDK; CDR2 reads SYGVNS. Trimming at V came to 3 bases and at J to 7 bases, leaving 9 bases not matched to a gene. The CDR3 contains 15 residues. Here the CDR3 reads CASSESPSLAGEQYF. The CDR3, as DNA: TGTGCCAGCAGTGAGTCTCCCTCACTAGCGGGGGAGCAGTACTTC.

This clonotype showed up just a few times. In DNA form, the CDR3 reads TGCGCCAGCAGTGCTGGGACTACGGGCTCCTACGAGCAGTACTTC. Amino acids: CASSAGTTGSYEQYF. V gene TRBV10-1 combines with J gene TRBJ2-7; 7 nucleotides align to TRBD2. The length of the CDR3 is 15 residues. The germline V gene encodes CDR1 WNHNN and CDR2 SYGVQD (reference sequence). The J segment lost 0 bases and the V segment lost 4 bases, leaving 6 bases of the junction unmatched.

The table lists this clonotype with a few counts. V and J are TRBV3-1 and TRBJ1-3, with D tentatively TRBD1 (5 bases). Germline CDR1 and CDR2: LGHDT and YNNKEL (reference sequence). The CDR3 consists of 12 residues. Trimming stripped 8 bases from V and 5 bases from J, with 10 bases between. The CDR3 region has the DNA TGTGCCAGCGGGGACTACAGAAACACCATATATTTT. This sequence encodes CASGDYRNTIYF.

The V call is TRBV11-2, the J call TRBJ2-3; TRBD1 agrees at 7 bases. CDR1 is SGHAT and CDR2 is FQNNGV in the germline V gene. V trimming: 5 bases; J trimming: 1 base; junction bases outside the gene matches: 9. This CDR3 region has 16 residues. The CDR3 loop reads CASSRHPGTGTDTQYF. The CDR3 DNA reads as TGTGCCAGCAGCCGACATCCCGGGACAGGCACAGATACGCAGTATTTT. The entire variable domain, with the rest obtained from reference TRBV11-2 and TRBJ2-3, is as follows: EAGVAQSPRYKIIEKRQSVAFWCNPISGHATLYWYQQILGQGPKLLIQFQNNGVVDDSQLPKDRFSAERLKGVDSTLKIQPAKLEDSAVYLCASSRHPGTGTDTQYFGPGTRLTVL.

This clonotype turned up a few times. The CDR3 reads CASSQDRHRGTEAFF. The CDR3 nucleotides are TGTGCCAGCAGCCAAGATCGCCACAGGGGCACTGAAGCTTTCTTT. The V gene is TRBV3-1, the J gene TRBJ1-1; TRBD1 agrees at 7 bases. V was pared by 0 bases and J by 4 bases, with 5 bases of the junction left unmatched. This CDR3 comprises 15 residues. Germline V gives CDR1 LGHDT, CDR2 YNNKEL (reference sequence). The complete variable domain, with remaining parts taken from reference TRBV3-1 and TRBJ1-1, reads DTAVSQTPKYLVTQMGNDKSIKCEQNLGHDTMYWYKQDSKKFLKIMFSYNNKELIINETVPNRFSPKSPDKAHLNLHINSLELGDSAVYFCASSQDRHRGTEAFFGQGTRLTVV.

The V and J genes are TRBV14 and TRBJ2-3; weak D call: TRBD1 (6 bases). CDR1 and CDR2 from the germline V gene are SGHDN and FVKESK. The germline V and J ends were trimmed by 6 bases and 3 bases, with 7 bases remaining between them. CDR3 length: 12 amino acids. CDR3 in amino acids: CASRRGTDTQYF. The CDR3 region has the DNA TGTGCCAGCAGGAGGGGGACAGATACGCAGTATTTT.

This clonotype was seen a handful of times. The chain has TRBV19 and TRBJ2-3; D gene unclear. V was shortened by 10 bases and J by 2 bases, with 19 bases between the two germline ends. The CDR3 length is 15 residues. Per the germline V gene, CDR1 is LNHDA and CDR2 is SQIVND (reference sequence). CDR3 nucleotide sequence: TGTGCCACCACGGCCGGCTCCTACTCCACAGATACGCAGTATTTT. The encoded protein is CATTAGSYSTDTQYF.

This clonotype was observed many times. The chain joins TRBV3-1 to TRBJ2-4; 8 positions match TRBD2. Per the germline V gene, CDR1 is LGHDT and CDR2 is YNNKEL (reference sequence). This CDR3 has 14 amino acids. V trimming: 4 bases; J trimming: 6 bases; junction bases outside the gene matches: 5. The CDR3, as DNA: TGTGCCAGCAGCCTCAGCGGGGGTAGAAACATTCAGTACTTC. Protein product: CASSLSGGRNIQYF.

This chain connects TRBV20-1 to TRBJ2-5; D possibly corresponds to TRBD2 (5 bases). The germline gives CDR1 DFQATT, CDR2 SNEGSKA (reference sequence). There are 13 residues in the CDR3. V shed 4 bases and J shed 3 bases, with 12 bases lying between them. CDR3 sequence (DNA): TGCAGTGCTACAGCACCGGGGAAAGAGACCCAGTACTTC. As protein: CSATAPGKETQYF.

The chain combines TRBV2 with TRBJ2-3, with 7 bases that match TRBD2. The germline CDR1 and CDR2 sequences are SNHLY and FYNNEI. This CDR3 has 14 amino acids. V shed 1 base, J shed 5 bases, and the junction held 3 bases outside the gene matches. The CDR3 nucleotides are TGTGCCAGCAGTGAAGGTCTAGCGGAAGATACGCAGTATTTT. This translates into CASSEGLAEDTQYF.

The J gene is TRBJ2-1, the V gene TRBV19; 7 nucleotides match TRBD1. Germline V lookup: CDR1 LNHDA, CDR2 SQIVND (reference sequence). This CDR3 has 13 amino acids. V shed 6 bases, J shed 5 bases, and the junction held 4 bases outside the gene matches. The CDR3 is CASSLDRNNEQFF. CDR3 nucleotide sequence: TGTGCCAGTAGCTTGGACAGGAACAATGAGCAGTTCTTC.

This clonotype was observed a handful of times. V is TRBV3-1 and J is TRBJ2-3; perhaps D is TRBD1 or TRBD2 (5 bases each). CDR1 and CDR2 from the germline V gene are LGHDT and YNNKEL (reference sequence). V lost 4 bases and J 12 bases, leaving 23 bases between the germline ends. The CDR3 contains 15 residues. In DNA form, the CDR3 reads TGTGCCAGCAGCCCAACGATCGAGAGGGGAGCCAATCAGTATTTT. This sequence encodes CASSPTIERGANQYF.

This clonotype has a count of ten or more. The chain couples TRBV11-1 to TRBJ2-1; weak D call: TRBD1 (5 bases). CDR3 size: 14 residues. CDR1 and CDR2 (germline): SGHAT, FQDESV (reference sequence). V lost 3 bases, J lost 8 bases, and 14 bases lay in between. CDR3 coding DNA: TGTGCCAGCAGCTTCCCCCTAAGGGGCTATGAGCAGTTCTTC. Protein sequence: CASSFPLRGYEQFF.

The table lists this clonotype with many counts. The rearrangement links TRBV7-6 to TRBJ1-2; D perhaps matches TRBD1 (5 bases). The CDR3 sequence is 13 residues long. V lost 1 base, J lost 7 bases, and 10 bases lay in between. In germline, CDR1 is SGHVS, CDR2 FNYEAQ. The CDR3 is CASSLGGLTGYTF. The CDR3 DNA reads as TGTGCCAGCAGCTTAGGGGGACTTACTGGCTACACCTTC.

The chain couples TRBV29-1 to TRBJ2-3; TRBD2 matches at 13 bases. Trimming removed 7 bases from V and 5 bases from J; junction bases left unmatched: 6. The CDR3 spans 14 residues. The germline CDR1 and CDR2 sequences are SQVTM and ANQGSEA. The CDR3 DNA follows: TGCAGCGCCGGACTAGCGGGAGTTGGAGATACGCAGTATTTT. Translating gives CSAGLAGVGDTQYF.

The V and J genes are TRBV20-1 and TRBJ1-1; 7 nucleotides line up with TRBD1. The V and J ends lost 4 bases and 4 bases, in that order; junction bases with no gene match: 6. The CDR3 is made up of 13 amino acids. Germline values: CDR1 DFQATT, CDR2 SNEGSKA (reference sequence). CDR3 loop: CSANGQVGTEAFF. Here the CDR3 DNA reads TGCAGTGCTAACGGACAGGTGGGCACTGAAGCTTTCTTT.

In this sample, this clonotype turned up many times. The V and J genes are TRBV27 and TRBJ2-3; 9 bases are a match to TRBD2. Trimming removed 4 bases from V and 7 bases from J; junction bases left unmatched: 9. Germline V CDR1 and CDR2: MNHEY, SMNVEV (reference sequence). The length of the CDR3 is 15 residues. Here the CDR3 reads CASSSPGLAGYTQYF. The CDR3 nucleotides are TGTGCCAGCAGTTCTCCGGGACTAGCAGGTTATACGCAGTATTTT.

The rearrangement uses TRBV11-2 and TRBJ2-7; a possible D gene is TRBD1 (6 bases). In germline, CDR1 is SGHAT, CDR2 FQNNGV. The CDR3 consists of 16 residues. V was shortened by 1 base and J by 0 bases, with 13 bases between the two germline ends. The CDR3 loop reads CASSLAHGTHSYEQYF. DNA for the CDR3: TGTGCCAGCAGCTTAGCCCACGGGACACACTCCTACGAGCAGTACTTC.

This clonotype came up a few times. This chain connects TRBV16 to TRBJ1-1; D is ambiguous. This CDR3 is 13 amino acids long. Germline-derived CDR1 and CDR2 are KGHSY and FQNENV. Deletions cut 4 bases from V and 1 base from J, with 7 bases between. In DNA, the CDR3 is TGTGCCAGCAGCCCTCATGAGAACACTGAAGCTTTCTTT. Its translation: CASSPHENTEAFF.